This T cell receptor beta chain was retrieved from a study of cytomegalovirus exposure and HLA in healthy donors. As for the study in general: Previous work identified 120 million or so unique TCR beta sequences from approximately 190 million T cells.

The CDR3 totals 14 residues. Germline CDR1 and CDR2: GTSNPN and SVGIG (reference sequence). Vbeta (60) and Jbeta (13) primers were used in the PCR. Some clones are missing from TCRdb's copy, which holds only in-frame ones; the method was immunoSEQ multiplex PCR. The table has about 54,000 clones, approximately 86% seen once. Source material: PBMCs. The sequence was obtained from a woman between 18 and 29 years old in good health and CMV-seronegative. The chain joins TRBV30 to TRBJ2-5; TRBD1 is a possible D gene (5 bases). The end of the DNA fits TRBJ2-7 better, so the J call may be wrong. CDR3 DNA sequence: TGTGCCTGGAGTGTAGCCAGGGCCGCCTACGAGCAGTACTTC. Amino acid sequence: CAWSVARAAYEQYF.